This T cell receptor (beta chain) was recorded in a study of blood T cell repertoires in COVID-19. Overall study context: Samples taken during acute and convalescent COVID-19 were collected in the United States, Italy and Spain.

The germline V gene has CDR1 MNHEY and CDR2 SMNVEV (reference sequence). The ends were cut back, 6 bases at V and 0 bases at J, with 8 bases in the middle. CDR3 length: 13 residues. Only in-frame clones appear in the TCRdb table, and some are missing; sequencing was by immunoSEQ multiplex PCR. The data contain 150,000 to 200,000 clones, approximately 80% of them singletons. This clone was detected only once. The receptor comes from a woman aged 55-69 years with acute or convalescent COVID-19. Sequences were obtained from peripheral blood. The chain recombines TRBV27 with TRBJ2-5, with no clear D. CDR3 sequence: CASSSTYQETQYF. The CDR3 bases are TGTGCCAGCAGCTCTACGTACCAAGAGACCCAGTACTTC.